The clone carrying this T cell receptor beta chain was detected only a few times. Its antigen remains unidentified. TCR alpha and TCR beta cDNA libraries with sample barcodes and UMIs came from 5'RACE using constant-segment primers. TCRdb ran MiXCR on the 5' RACE reads and lists one entry per CDR3 protein. The repertoire holds around 300,000 distinct CDR3 sequences, roughly 15% seen once, with 22% in the top ten. This record comes from a study of T-cell memory formation after mild COVID-19. Whole-study findings and limits: CD4+ clones that contracted lay mainly in CM and EM; CD8+ ones lay in EMRA.

The CDR3 is 12 amino acids. CDR1 and CDR2 (germline): SNHLY, FYNNEI. Between the trimmed V and J ends, which lost 6 bases and 5 bases, there was a span of 7 bases. This chain links TRBV2 with TRBJ2-2; tentative D call: TRBD2 (5 bases). Sequencing input: PBMCs or a T cell subset sorted from them (not recorded which). This sequence was found in a man between 18 and 29 years old who had mild COVID-19 (a few samples of this study predate the infection). Cell type and time point are not known. CDR3 protein: CASRTSTGELFF. CDR3 coding DNA: TGTGCCAGCAGAACTAGTACCGGGGAGCTGTTTTTT.